The next 2 T cell receptor beta chains were all read from a single sample in a study of identical twins. TCRdb re-called the 5' RACE reads through MiXCR, storing one row per CDR3 protein. The sample lists about 890,000 distinct CDR3 sequences, 9% to 15% occurring once. The same specimen was also included in a second study, on yellow fever vaccine responses in identical twins.

Material: PBMCs. The receptor set was obtained from a woman aged 18-30 years in good health.

The V gene is TRBV5-1, the J gene TRBJ2-3, with 7 bases lining up with TRBD1. The CDR3 consists of 15 residues. V shed 0 bases and J 4 bases; nucleotides not matched to a gene: 5. Germline values: CDR1 SGHRS, CDR2 YFSETQ. DNA of the CDR3: TGCGCCAGCAGCTTGGACAGGGGTTCCTCAGATACGCAGTATTTT. Translated: CASSLDRGSSDTQYF.

This clonotype has a count of ten or more. CDR3 sequence reads: CAIRGRLAYEQYF. The CDR3 DNA reads TGTGCCATCAGAGGTCGACTAGCCTACGAGCAGTACTTC. This rearrangement joins TRBV10-3 to TRBJ2-7, with D perhaps matching TRBD2 (6 bases). V shed 6 bases and J shed 2 bases, with 11 bases lying between them. This CDR3 comprises 13 residues. In germline, CDR1 is ENHRY, CDR2 SYGVKD.